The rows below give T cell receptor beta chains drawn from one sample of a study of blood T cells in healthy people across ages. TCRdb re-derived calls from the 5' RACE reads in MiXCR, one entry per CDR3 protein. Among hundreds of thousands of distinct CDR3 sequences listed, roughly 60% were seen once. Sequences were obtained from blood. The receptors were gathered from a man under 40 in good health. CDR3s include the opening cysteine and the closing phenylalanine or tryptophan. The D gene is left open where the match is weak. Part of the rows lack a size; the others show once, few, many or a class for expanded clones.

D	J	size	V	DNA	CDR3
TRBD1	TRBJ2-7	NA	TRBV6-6	TGTGCCAGCAGTCCAACCGGGACAGGGGTCCACGAGCAGTACTTC	CASSPTGTGVHEQYF
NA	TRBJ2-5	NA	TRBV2	TGTGCCAGCAGTGAATCAACAGGGTTGCGGGAGACCCAGTACTTC	CASSESTGLRETQYF
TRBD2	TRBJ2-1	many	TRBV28	TGTGCCAGCAGTCCACCGACTAGCGGGGGTAATGAGCAGTTCTTC	CASSPPTSGGNEQFF
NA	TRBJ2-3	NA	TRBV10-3	TGTGCCATCAGTGAAGGGAGGCGGTCCACAGATACGCAGTATTTT	CAISEGRRSTDTQYF
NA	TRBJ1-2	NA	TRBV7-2	TGTGCCAGCAGCAGCAACCACCGAGGGGGCTACACCTTC	CASSSNHRGGYTF
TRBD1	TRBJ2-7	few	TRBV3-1	TGTGCCAGCAGCCAAGTGAAGGGGGCAGAGCAGTACTTC	CASSQVKGAEQYF
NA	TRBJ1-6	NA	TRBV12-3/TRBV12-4	TGTGCCAGCAGTTCCCCGGGGTCAGGGTCACCCCTCCACTTT	CASSSPGSGSPLHF
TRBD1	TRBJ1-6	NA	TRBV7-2	TGTGCCAGCAGCCTTAGGACAGGCCTAAATTCACCCCTCCACTTT	CASSLRTGLNSPLHF
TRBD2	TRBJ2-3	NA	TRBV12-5	TGTGCTAGTGGCCAAACCACGGGACTAATCAATCCGCACACAGATACGCAGTATTTT	CASGQTTGLINPHTDTQYF
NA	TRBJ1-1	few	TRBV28	TGTGCCAGCAGTTTATGGGGGTCTGTCCCTGAAGCTTTCTTT	CASSLWGSVPEAFF
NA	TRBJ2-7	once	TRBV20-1	TGCAGTGCTAGAGATAGCAGTCGCTACGAGCAGTACTTC	CSARDSSRYEQYF
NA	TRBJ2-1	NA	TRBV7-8	TGTGCCAGCAGTCGAGGCCTGGAGCAGTTCTTC	CASSRGLEQFF
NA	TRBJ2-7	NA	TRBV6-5	TGTGCCAGCAGCCCACAGGGACTTTTAACCTACGAGCAGTACTTC	CASSPQGLLTYEQYF
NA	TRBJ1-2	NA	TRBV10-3	TGTGCCGGGGGGGGCCCCCGAGATGGCTATGGCTACACCTTC	CAGGGPRDGYGYTF
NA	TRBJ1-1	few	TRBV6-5	TGTGCCAGCAGCGCCAATCAGGGGTACACTGAAGCTTTCTTT	CASSANQGYTEAFF
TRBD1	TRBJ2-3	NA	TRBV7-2	TGTGCCAGCAGCCTACAAACAGGGGCGCAAGATACGCAGTATTTT	CASSLQTGAQDTQYF
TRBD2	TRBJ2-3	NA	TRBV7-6	TGTGCCAGCAGCCAAGCGGGAGTAGGAGATACGCAGTATTTT	CASSQAGVGDTQYF
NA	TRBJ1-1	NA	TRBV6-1	TGTGCCAGCAGTGTTAATCAGCGGGGAACAGTTGAAGCTTTCTTT	CASSVNQRGTVEAFF
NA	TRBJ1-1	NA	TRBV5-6	TGTGCCAGCAGCTTGGTGGGGAGGGTCGCTGAAGCTTTCTTT	CASSLVGRVAEAFF
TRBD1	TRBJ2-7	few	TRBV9	TGTGCCAGCAGCCCCTCCCGACAGGGGTCCTACGAGCAGTACTTC	CASSPSRQGSYEQYF
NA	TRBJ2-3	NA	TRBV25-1	TGTGCCAGCAGTGAGGTGGACCCACGCGCGGATACGCAGTATTTT	CASSEVDPRADTQYF
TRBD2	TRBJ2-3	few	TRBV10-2	TGCGCCTCCCACGGCAGCGGGGTCAGCACAGATACGCAGTATTTT	CASHGSGVSTDTQYF
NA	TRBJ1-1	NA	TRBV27	TGTGCCAGCGCAGTAACAGGGTCTTACACTGAAGCTTTCTTT	CASAVTGSYTEAFF
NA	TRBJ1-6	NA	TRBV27	TGTGCCACCTCCCCTGATCACAGCTCCTATAATTCACCCCTCCACTTT	CATSPDHSSYNSPLHF
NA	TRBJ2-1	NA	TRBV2	TGTGCCAGCGTAAAGACCGGGATAGGGAATGAGCAGTTCTTC	CASVKTGIGNEQFF
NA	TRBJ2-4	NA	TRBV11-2	TGTGCCAGCAGCTTAGACCAGATGTTGGAGCAGTACTTC	CASSLDQMLEQYF
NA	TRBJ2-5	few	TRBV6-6	TGTGCCAGCAACGTGCCAGGGGAACAAGAGACCCAGTACTTC	CASNVPGEQETQYF
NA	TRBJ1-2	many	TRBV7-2	TGTGCCAGCAGACAGAGGGGGGGTCACGGCTACACCTTC	CASRQRGGHGYTF
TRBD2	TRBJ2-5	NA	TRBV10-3	TGTGCCATCAGTAATGGACTAGCGAGCCCTCAAGAGACCCAGTACTTC	CAISNGLASPQETQYF
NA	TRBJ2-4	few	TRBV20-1	TGCAGTGCTACCTCGACAGTTAGGAACATTCAGTACTTC	CSATSTVRNIQYF
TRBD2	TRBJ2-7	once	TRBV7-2	TGTGCCAGCAGCCTCCGGGGGGGCCAAAGCTCCTACGAGCAGTACTTC	CASSLRGGQSSYEQYF
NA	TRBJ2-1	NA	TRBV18	TGTGCCAGCTCACCCACAGGGGGGGCCCCGAATGAGCAGTTCTTC	CASSPTGGAPNEQFF
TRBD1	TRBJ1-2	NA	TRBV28	TGTGCCAGCACCACCCTCGGACAGGCAGAAATGGACTATGGCTACACCTTC	CASTTLGQAEMDYGYTF
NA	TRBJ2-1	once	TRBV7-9	TGTGCCAGCAGCTTAGACCTAGGTCCAGGCAGCAATGAGCAGTTCTTC	CASSLDLGPGSNEQFF
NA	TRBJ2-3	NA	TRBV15	TGTGCCACCCGATCGCTGCGGGGCACAGATACGCAGTATTTT	CATRSLRGTDTQYF
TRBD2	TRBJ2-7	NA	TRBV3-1	TGTGCCAGCAGCCAAGGACTAGCGATGTATTACGAGCAGTACTTC	CASSQGLAMYYEQYF
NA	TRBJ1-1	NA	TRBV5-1	TGCGCCAGCAGCACTGACAGGATGAACACTGAAGCTTTCTTT	CASSTDRMNTEAFF
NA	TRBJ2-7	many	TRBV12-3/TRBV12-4	TGTGCCAGCAGTTTAGCGGGAGCAGCGTCCGAGCAGTACTTC	CASSLAGAASEQYF
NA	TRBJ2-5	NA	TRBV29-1	TGCAGCAGAGGTCTGGGGTCCGGGGAGACCCAGTACTTC	CSRGLGSGETQYF